The rows below give T cell receptor beta chains drawn from one sample of a study of quantifying T cell responses using KT2 cells. In TCRdb, the UMI-ligation and nested PCR reads were re-called with MiXCR into one record per CDR3 protein. The sample has approximately 46,000 distinct CDR3 sequences; 11% are singletons. Sequencing input: PBMCs spiked with cells of the T cell clone KT2. These receptor sequences come from a human donor. Both conserved end residues are part of each CDR3. Each record gives: J gene, CDR3 length, V gene, D gene, clone size, CDR3 protein, CDR3 DNA. The D gene is left open where the match is weak. Some rows mark clone size as missing; the rest say once, few, many or name a class of expanded clone.

TRBJ1-6,16,TRBV7-2,TRBD1,.,CASSFRQGANNSPLHF,TGTGCCAGCAGCTTTAGACAGGGGGCTAATAATTCACCCCTCCACTTT
TRBJ2-3,16,TRBV29-1,.,medium-sized,CSVDGMGYSSTDTQYF,TGCAGCGTTGATGGCATGGGATACTCTAGCACAGATACGCAGTATTTT
TRBJ1-4,13,TRBV12-3/TRBV12-4,.,.,CASSLVGQEKLFF,TGTGCCAGCAGTTTAGTGGGTCAGGAAAAACTGTTTTTT
TRBJ2-6,13,TRBV6-2/TRBV6-3,.,many,CASSKSGANVLTF,TGTGCCAGCAGTAAATCCGGGGCCAACGTCCTGACTTTC
TRBJ2-4,16,TRBV20-1,TRBD2,.,CSATRLAEAHENIQYF,TGCAGTGCTACAAGACTAGCGGAAGCCCATGAAAACATTCAGTACTTC
TRBJ1-1,11,TRBV2,.,many,CARWGGTEAFF,TGTGCCCGTTGGGGTGGGACTGAAGCTTTCTTT
TRBJ2-7,15,TRBV12-3/TRBV12-4,TRBD2,.,CASSFGGLAGYEQYF,TGTGCCAGCAGTTTTGGGGGACTAGCGGGGTACGAGCAGTACTTC
TRBJ1-1,17,TRBV12-3/TRBV12-4,.,.,CASVMGRNRLVNTEAFF,TGTGCCAGCGTGATGGGCAGAAACCGCCTTGTGAACACTGAAGCTTTCTTT
TRBJ2-7,13,TRBV6-6,.,.,CASGKGRSYEQYF,TGTGCCAGCGGGAAGGGACGCTCCTACGAGCAGTACTTC
TRBJ1-2,13,TRBV6-5,TRBD1,.,CASRTGGDYGYTF,TGTGCCAGCAGGACAGGGGGGGACTATGGCTACACCTTC
TRBJ2-1,14,TRBV7-2,.,few,CASSFLGVLNEQFF,TGTGCCAGCAGCTTCCTGGGGGTGCTGAATGAGCAGTTCTTC
TRBJ2-2,15,TRBV19,.,.,CASSSERQGTGELFF,TGTGCCAGTAGTAGCGAGCGCCAAGGGACCGGGGAGCTGTTTTTT
TRBJ2-6,18,TRBV7-8,TRBD2,many,CASSPLAGRGSGANVLTF,TGTGCCAGCAGCCCACTAGCGGGTCGGGGCTCTGGGGCCAACGTCCTGACTTTC
TRBJ2-7,11,TRBV2,.,few,CASSETYEQYF,TGTGCCAGCAGTGAAACTTACGAGCAGTACTTC
TRBJ2-2,14,TRBV6-1,.,few,CASSEGWGTGELFF,TGTGCCAGCAGTGAAGGGTGGGGGACCGGGGAGCTGTTTTTT
TRBJ1-5,14,TRBV13,.,.,CASSQMGADQPQHF,TGTGCCAGCAGTCAAATGGGGGCCGATCAGCCCCAGCATTTT
TRBJ2-6,15,TRBV5-6,.,.,CASSLLTSGANVLTF,TGTGCCAGCAGCTTGTTAACCTCTGGGGCCAACGTCCTGACTTTC
TRBJ2-7,16,TRBV10-3,TRBD1,few,CAISESSGQGIYEQYF,TGTGCCATCAGTGAGTCGAGCGGACAGGGGATCTACGAGCAGTACTTC
TRBJ1-5,15,TRBV20-1,.,few,CSARRPGGENQPQHF,TGCAGTGCTAGGCGCCCCGGGGGGGAGAATCAGCCCCAGCATTTT
TRBJ2-7,16,TRBV9,.,.,CASSPAGRVTYYKQYF,TGTGCCAGCAGCCCCGCTGGACGGGTAACCTACTACAAGCAGTACTTC
TRBJ1-1,13,TRBV2,.,.,CASSEEHLTEAFF,TGTGCCAGCAGTGAAGAGCACCTGACTGAAGCTTTCTTT
TRBJ2-1,16,TRBV12-5,TRBD2,.,CASGLTRLAGYNEQFF,TGTGCTAGTGGTTTGACGCGACTAGCGGGTTACAATGAGCAGTTCTTC
TRBJ2-3,15,TRBV3-1,TRBD2,few,CASSQVAGGADTQYF,TGTGCCAGCAGCCAAGTAGCGGGGGGTGCAGATACGCAGTATTTT
TRBJ2-7,15,TRBV29-1,.,few,CSFTPPEGSNYEQYF,TGCAGCTTCACACCCCCCGAAGGCTCTAACTACGAGCAGTACTTC
TRBJ2-5,16,TRBV2,.,.,CASSLSRGGGQETQYF,TGTGCCAGCAGCTTGAGTAGGGGAGGCGGTCAAGAGACCCAGTACTTC
TRBJ1-1,12,TRBV2,.,few,CASSLRNTEAFF,TGTGCCAGCAGTTTGAGGAACACTGAAGCTTTCTTT
TRBJ2-5,12,TRBV29-1,.,few,CSVVTGWETQYF,TGCAGCGTTGTTACAGGATGGGAGACCCAGTACTTC
TRBJ1-1,15,TRBV20-1,.,.,CSARDTGLGGTEAFF,TGCAGTGCTAGAGATACGGGGTTAGGAGGCACTGAAGCTTTCTTT
TRBJ2-3,14,TRBV6-1,TRBD1,many,CASSPDRVSDTQYF,TGTGCCAGTTCTCCCGACAGGGTGTCAGATACGCAGTATTTT
TRBJ2-5,12,TRBV29-1,.,many,CSGVVQEETQYF,TGCAGCGGGGTGGTCCAGGAAGAGACCCAGTACTTC
TRBJ2-1,15,TRBV12-3/TRBV12-4,TRBD2,.,CASSLGASGINEQFF,TGTGCCAGCAGTTTGGGGGCTAGCGGGATCAATGAGCAGTTCTTC
TRBJ2-5,12,TRBV6-1,.,.,CASSDSLGTQYF,TGTGCCAGCAGTGATTCTTTGGGGACCCAGTACTTC
TRBJ2-7,17,TRBV4-2,TRBD2,few,CASSQDGLLAGVREQYF,TGTGCCAGCAGCCAAGACGGACTACTAGCGGGAGTCCGCGAGCAGTACTTC
TRBJ2-7,14,TRBV12-3/TRBV12-4,TRBD2,few,CASNLGGGPYEQYF,TGTGCCAGCAATCTGGGGGGAGGGCCTTACGAGCAGTACTTC
TRBJ2-3,14,TRBV20-1,.,few,CSAIRSGRTDTQYF,TGCAGTGCTATTCGTTCCGGGAGAACAGATACGCAGTATTTT
TRBJ2-1,15,TRBV20-1,TRBD2,medium-sized,CSASVSQRGGNEQFF,TGCAGTGCTAGTGTATCCCAGCGGGGGGGCAATGAGCAGTTCTTC
TRBJ1-1,13,TRBV6-5,.,few,CATQGNLNTEAFF,TGTGCCACACAAGGGAACTTGAACACTGAAGCTTTCTTT
TRBJ2-3,16,TRBV6-1,TRBD2,few,CASSETSGSGTDTQYF,TGTGCCAGCAGTGAGACTAGCGGGAGTGGAACAGATACGCAGTATTTT
TRBJ2-7,16,TRBV5-1,TRBD2,few,CASSLEAWPGRDEQYF,TGCGCCAGCAGCTTGGAGGCTTGGCCAGGGAGGGACGAGCAGTACTTC
TRBJ1-1,14,TRBV7-2,.,few,CASSPNTVGTEAFF,TGTGCCAGCAGCCCCAACACAGTGGGGACTGAAGCTTTCTTT
TRBJ1-1,13,TRBV9,.,.,CASSAFLNTEAFF,TGTGCCAGCAGCGCTTTTCTTAACACTGAAGCTTTCTTT
TRBJ1-1,14,TRBV7-9,TRBD1,.,CASSPRQGSTEAFF,TGTGCCAGCAGCCCCAGACAGGGTAGTACTGAAGCTTTCTTT
TRBJ2-2,20,TRBV7-9,TRBD2,many,CASSPVRRTLAGVLTGELFF,TGTGCCAGCAGCCCAGTCCGCCGAACACTAGCGGGAGTTCTCACCGGGGAGCTGTTTTTT
TRBJ2-7,14,TRBV15,.,.,CANKHRSASYEQYF,TGTGCCAACAAACATAGGTCAGCATCCTACGAGCAGTACTTC
TRBJ2-1,14,TRBV6-4,.,few,CASSKGGGYNEQFF,TGTGCCAGCAGCAAAGGGGGAGGGTACAATGAGCAGTTCTTC
TRBJ2-2,17,TRBV7-8,.,many,CASSYLRWGTNTGELFF,TGTGCCAGCAGCTATCTCCGGTGGGGAACGAACACCGGGGAGCTGTTTTTT
TRBJ2-3,15,TRBV5-5,TRBD2,.,CASSLTSGGRDTQYF,TGTGCCAGCAGCTTGACTAGCGGGGGGCGGGATACGCAGTATTTT
TRBJ1-1,14,TRBV2,.,many,CASSGGQLNTEAFF,TGTGCCAGCAGTGGAGGACAGTTGAACACTGAAGCTTTCTTT
TRBJ1-1,18,TRBV18,.,many,CASSPPVDLSGENTEAFF,TGTGCCAGCTCACCACCGGTGGACTTATCCGGGGAGAACACTGAAGCTTTCTTT
TRBJ1-1,15,TRBV7-6,.,many,CASSWTATGATEAFF,TGTGCCAGCAGCTGGACTGCTACCGGGGCGACTGAAGCTTTCTTT
TRBJ2-6,18,TRBV15,TRBD2,.,CATSKSPLGGLGANVLTF,TGTGCCACCAGCAAGAGCCCCTTGGGGGGGTTGGGGGCCAACGTCCTGACTTTC
TRBJ2-3,13,TRBV24-1,.,many,CAVGPHYTDTQYF,TGTGCCGTAGGTCCTCATTACACAGATACGCAGTATTTT
TRBJ2-1,16,TRBV12-3/TRBV12-4,TRBD1,.,CASRHSGTASYNEQFF,TGTGCCAGCAGACATTCCGGGACAGCTTCCTACAATGAGCAGTTCTTC
TRBJ2-5,14,TRBV5-1,.,.,CASLNVGEQETQYF,TGCGCCAGCTTAAACGTGGGGGAACAAGAGACCCAGTACTTC